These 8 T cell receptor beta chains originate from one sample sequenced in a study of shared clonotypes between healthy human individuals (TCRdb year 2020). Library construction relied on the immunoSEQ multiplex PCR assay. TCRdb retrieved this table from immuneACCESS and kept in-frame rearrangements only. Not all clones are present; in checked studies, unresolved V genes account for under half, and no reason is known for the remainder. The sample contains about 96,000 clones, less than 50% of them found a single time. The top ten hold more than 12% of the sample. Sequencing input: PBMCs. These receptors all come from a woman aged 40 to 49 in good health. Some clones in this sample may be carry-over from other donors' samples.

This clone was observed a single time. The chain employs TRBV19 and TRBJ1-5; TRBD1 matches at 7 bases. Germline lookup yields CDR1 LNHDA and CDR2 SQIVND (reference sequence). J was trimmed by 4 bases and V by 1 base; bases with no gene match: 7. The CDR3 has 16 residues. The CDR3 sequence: CASSIGAGGENQPQHF. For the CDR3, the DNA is TGTGCCAGTAGTATAGGGGCAGGGGGTGAAAATCAGCCCCAGCATTTT.

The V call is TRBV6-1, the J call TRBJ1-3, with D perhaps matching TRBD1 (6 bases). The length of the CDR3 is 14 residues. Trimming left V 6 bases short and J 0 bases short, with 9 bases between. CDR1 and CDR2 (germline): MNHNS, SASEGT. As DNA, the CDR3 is TGTGCCAGCAGACAGGGCGGCTCTGGAAACACCATATATTTT. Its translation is CASRQGGSGNTIYF.

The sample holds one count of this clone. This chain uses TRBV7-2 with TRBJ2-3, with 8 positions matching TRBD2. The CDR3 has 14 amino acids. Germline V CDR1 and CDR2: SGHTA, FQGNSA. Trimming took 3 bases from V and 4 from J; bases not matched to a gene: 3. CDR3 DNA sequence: TGTGCCAGCAGCTTGGGACTAGGTCCAGATACGCAGTATTTT. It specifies CASSLGLGPDTQYF.

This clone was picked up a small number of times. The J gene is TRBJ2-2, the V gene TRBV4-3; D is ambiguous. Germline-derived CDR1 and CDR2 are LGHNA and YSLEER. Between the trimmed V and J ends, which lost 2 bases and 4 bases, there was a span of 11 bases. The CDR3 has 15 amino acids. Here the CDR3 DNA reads TGCGCCAGCAGCCAACCCCCTCGCGTCACCGGGGAGCTGTTTTTT. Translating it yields CASSQPPRVTGELFF.

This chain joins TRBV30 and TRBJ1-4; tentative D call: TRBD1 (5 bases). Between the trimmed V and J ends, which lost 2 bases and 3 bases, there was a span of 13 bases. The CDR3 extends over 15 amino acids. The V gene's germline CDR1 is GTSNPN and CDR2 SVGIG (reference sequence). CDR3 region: CAWSTRRGANEKLFF. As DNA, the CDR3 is TGTGCCTGGAGTACCCGTAGAGGGGCTAATGAAAAACTGTTTTTT.

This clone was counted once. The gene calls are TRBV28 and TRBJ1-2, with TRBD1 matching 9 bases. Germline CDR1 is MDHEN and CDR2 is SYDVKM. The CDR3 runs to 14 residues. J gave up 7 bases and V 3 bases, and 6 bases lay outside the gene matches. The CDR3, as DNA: TGTGCCAGCAGTTTGGGGGGACAGGGTACTGGCTACACCTTC. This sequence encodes CASSLGGQGTGYTF.

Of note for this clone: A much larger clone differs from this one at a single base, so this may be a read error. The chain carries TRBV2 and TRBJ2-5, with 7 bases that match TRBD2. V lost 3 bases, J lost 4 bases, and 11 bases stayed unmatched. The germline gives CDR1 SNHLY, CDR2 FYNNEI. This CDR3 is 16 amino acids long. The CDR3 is CASSDSDGLVGETQYF. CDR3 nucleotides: TGTGCCAGCAGTGATTCGGACGGACTAGTTGGAGAGACCCAGTACTTC.

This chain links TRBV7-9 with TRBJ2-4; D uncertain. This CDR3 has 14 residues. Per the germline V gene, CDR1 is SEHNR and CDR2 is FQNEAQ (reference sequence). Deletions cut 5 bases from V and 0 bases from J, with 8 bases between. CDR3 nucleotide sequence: TGTGCCAGCAGCCAGACGTTAGCCAAAAACATTCAGTACTTC. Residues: CASSQTLAKNIQYF.